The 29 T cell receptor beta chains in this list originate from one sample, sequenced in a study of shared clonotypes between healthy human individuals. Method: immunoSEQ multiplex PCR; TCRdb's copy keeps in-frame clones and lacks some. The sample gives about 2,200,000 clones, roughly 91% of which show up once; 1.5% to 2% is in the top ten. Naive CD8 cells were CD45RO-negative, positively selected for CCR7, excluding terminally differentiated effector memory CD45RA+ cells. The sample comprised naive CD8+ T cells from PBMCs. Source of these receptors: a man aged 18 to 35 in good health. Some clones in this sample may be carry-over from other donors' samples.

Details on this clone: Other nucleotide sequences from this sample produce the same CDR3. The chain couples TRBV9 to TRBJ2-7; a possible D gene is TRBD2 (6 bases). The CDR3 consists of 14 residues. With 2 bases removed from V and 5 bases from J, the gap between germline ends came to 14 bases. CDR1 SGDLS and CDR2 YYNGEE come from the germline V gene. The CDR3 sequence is CASSVGGSPHEQYF. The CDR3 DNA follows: TGTGCCAGCAGCGTCGGAGGGAGCCCCCACGAGCAGTACTTC.

CDR3 bases: TGTGCCAGCAGCGTTCCCGACAGGGGTGCGGCAGATACGCAGTATTTT. Protein sequence: CASSVPDRGAADTQYF. The chain couples TRBV9 to TRBJ2-3, with 8 bases that match TRBD1. With 2 bases clipped from V and 4 bases from J, the junction kept 9 bases outside the gene matches. Looked up from germline, CDR1 is SGDLS and CDR2 is YYNGEE. The CDR3 extends over 16 amino acids.

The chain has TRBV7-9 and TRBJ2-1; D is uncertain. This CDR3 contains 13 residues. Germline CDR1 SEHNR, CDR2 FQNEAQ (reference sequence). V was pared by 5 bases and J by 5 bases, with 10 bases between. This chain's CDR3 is CASSPLWDNEQFF. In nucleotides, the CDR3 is TGTGCCAGCAGCCCCCTGTGGGACAATGAGCAGTTCTTC.

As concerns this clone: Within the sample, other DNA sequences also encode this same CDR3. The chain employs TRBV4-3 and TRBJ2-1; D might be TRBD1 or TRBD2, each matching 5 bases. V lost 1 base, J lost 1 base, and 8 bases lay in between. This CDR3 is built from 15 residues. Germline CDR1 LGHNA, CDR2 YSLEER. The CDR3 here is CASSQGGASYNEQFF. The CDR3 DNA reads TGCGCCAGCAGCCAAGGAGGGGCTTCCTACAATGAGCAGTTCTTC.

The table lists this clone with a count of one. The CDR3 sequence: CASSSTGTGRTEAFF. CDR3 DNA sequence: TGTGCCAGCAGCAGTACCGGGACAGGTCGGACTGAAGCTTTCTTT. The chain links TRBV13 to TRBJ1-1; 8 bases are a match to TRBD1. CDR1 is PRHDT and CDR2 is FYEKMQ in the germline V gene (reference sequence). With V trimmed by 5 bases and J by 5 bases, 10 bases remained unmatched. There are 15 residues in the CDR3.

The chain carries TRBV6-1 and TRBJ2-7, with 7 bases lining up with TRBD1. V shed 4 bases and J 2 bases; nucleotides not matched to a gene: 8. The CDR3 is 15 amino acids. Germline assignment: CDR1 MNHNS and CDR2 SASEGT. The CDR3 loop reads CASSVLRDSPYEQYF. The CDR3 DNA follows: TGTGCCAGCAGTGTACTCCGGGACAGCCCCTACGAGCAGTACTTC.

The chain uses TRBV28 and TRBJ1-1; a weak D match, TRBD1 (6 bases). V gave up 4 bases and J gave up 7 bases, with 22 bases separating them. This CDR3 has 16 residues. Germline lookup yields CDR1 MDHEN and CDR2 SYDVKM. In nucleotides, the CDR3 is TGTGCCAGCAGTTCCACAAGGATCACACAGGGTATTGAAGCTTTCTTT. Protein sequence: CASSSTRITQGIEAFF.

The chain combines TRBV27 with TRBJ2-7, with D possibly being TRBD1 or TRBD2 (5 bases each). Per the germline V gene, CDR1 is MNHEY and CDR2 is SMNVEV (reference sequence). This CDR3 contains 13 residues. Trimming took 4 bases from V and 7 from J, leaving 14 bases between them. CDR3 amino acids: CASSSGLLGEQYF. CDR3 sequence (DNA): TGTGCCAGCAGTTCGGGGCTACTGGGGGAGCAGTACTTC.

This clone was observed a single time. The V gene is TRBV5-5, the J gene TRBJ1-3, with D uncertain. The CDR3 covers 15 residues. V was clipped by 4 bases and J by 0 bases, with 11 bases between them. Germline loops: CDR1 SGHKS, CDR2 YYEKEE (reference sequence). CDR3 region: CASSPDVSSGNTIYF. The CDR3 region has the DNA TGTGCCAGCAGCCCGGACGTCAGCTCTGGAAACACCATATATTTT. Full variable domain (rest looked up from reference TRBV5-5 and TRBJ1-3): DAGVTQSPTHLIKTRGQQVTLRCSPISGHKSVSWYQQVLGQGPQFIFQYYEKEERGRGNFPDRFSARQFPNYSSELNVNALLLGDSALYLCASSPDVSSGNTIYFGEGSWLTVV.

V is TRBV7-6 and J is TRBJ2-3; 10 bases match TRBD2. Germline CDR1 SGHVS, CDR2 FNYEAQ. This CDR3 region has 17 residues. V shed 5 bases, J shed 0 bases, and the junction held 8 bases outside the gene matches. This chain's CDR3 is CASSPHLSGRSTDTQYF. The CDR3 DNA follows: TGTGCCAGCAGCCCTCACCTTAGCGGGAGGAGCACAGATACGCAGTATTTT.

The CDR3 here is CAWSRTPPSSYNEQFF. The CDR3 nucleotides are TGTGCCTGGAGTCGGACACCACCTTCCTCCTACAATGAGCAGTTCTTC. The gene calls are TRBV30 and TRBJ2-1, with D possibly being TRBD1 (5 bases). V was shortened by 2 bases and J by 0 bases, with 14 bases between the two germline ends. The CDR3 is 16 amino acids. CDR1 is GTSNPN, CDR2 SVGIG, per germline (reference sequence).

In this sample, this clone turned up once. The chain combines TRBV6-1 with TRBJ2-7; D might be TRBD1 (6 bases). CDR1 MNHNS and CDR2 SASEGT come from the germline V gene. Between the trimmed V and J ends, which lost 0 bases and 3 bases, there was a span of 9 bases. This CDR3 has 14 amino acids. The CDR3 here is CASSEAVRGYEQYF. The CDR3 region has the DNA TGTGCCAGCAGTGAAGCTGTCAGGGGCTACGAGCAGTACTTC.

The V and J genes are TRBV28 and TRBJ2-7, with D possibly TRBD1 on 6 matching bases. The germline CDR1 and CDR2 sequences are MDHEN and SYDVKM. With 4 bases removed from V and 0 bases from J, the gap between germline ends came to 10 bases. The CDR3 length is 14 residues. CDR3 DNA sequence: TGTGCCAGCAGTTCCCCGACAGGCTCCTACGAGCAGTACTTC. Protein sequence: CASSSPTGSYEQYF.

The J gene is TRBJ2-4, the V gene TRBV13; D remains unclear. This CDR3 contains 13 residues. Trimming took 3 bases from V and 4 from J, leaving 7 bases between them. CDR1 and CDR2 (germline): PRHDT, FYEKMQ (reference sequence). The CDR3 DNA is TGTGCCAGCAGCTTCCGGACGAAAAACATTCAGTACTTC. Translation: CASSFRTKNIQYF.

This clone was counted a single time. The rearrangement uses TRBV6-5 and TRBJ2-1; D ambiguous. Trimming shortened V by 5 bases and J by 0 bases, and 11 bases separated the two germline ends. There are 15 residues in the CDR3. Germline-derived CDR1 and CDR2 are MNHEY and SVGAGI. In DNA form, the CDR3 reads TGTGCCAGCAGTCTGGCGGTCCGCTCCTACAATGAGCAGTTCTTC. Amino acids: CASSLAVRSYNEQFF.

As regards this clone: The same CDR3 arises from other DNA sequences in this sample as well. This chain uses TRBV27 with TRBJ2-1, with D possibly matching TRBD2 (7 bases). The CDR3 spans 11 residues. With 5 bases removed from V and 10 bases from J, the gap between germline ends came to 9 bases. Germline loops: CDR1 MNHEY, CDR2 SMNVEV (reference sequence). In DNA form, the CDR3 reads TGTGCCAGCAGTCGGGGGGCGGAGCAGTTCTTC. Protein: CASSRGAEQFF.

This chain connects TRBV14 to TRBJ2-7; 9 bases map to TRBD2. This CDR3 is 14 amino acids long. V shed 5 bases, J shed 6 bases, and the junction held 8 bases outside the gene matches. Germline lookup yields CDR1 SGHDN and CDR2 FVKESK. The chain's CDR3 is CASSIGSGSIEQYF. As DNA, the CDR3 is TGTGCCAGCAGCATCGGTAGCGGGAGCATCGAGCAGTACTTC.

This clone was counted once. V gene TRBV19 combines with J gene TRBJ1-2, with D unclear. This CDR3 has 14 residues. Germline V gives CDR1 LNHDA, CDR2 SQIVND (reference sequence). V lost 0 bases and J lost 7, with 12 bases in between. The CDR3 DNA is TGTGCCAGTAGTATAGATGGCGGGTGGCGTGGCTACACCTTC. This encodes CASSIDGGWRGYTF.

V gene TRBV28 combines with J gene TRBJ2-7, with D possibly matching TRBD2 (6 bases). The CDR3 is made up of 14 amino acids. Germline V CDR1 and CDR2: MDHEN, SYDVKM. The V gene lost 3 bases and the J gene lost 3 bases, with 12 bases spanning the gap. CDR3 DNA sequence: TGTGCCAGCAGTTTTCGGGACTCCTACTACGAGCAGTACTTC. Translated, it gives CASSFRDSYYEQYF.

CDR3 in DNA: TGCGCCAGCAGCTTGGGGGGACTGAACTCCTACAATGAGCAGTTCTTC. This codes for CASSLGGLNSYNEQFF. V gene TRBV5-1 combines with J gene TRBJ2-1, with D possibly being TRBD2 (6 bases). This CDR3 has 16 residues. The V end was cut by 0 bases, the J end by 0 bases, with 10 bases between. Germline V gene data show CDR1 as SGHRS and CDR2 as YFSETQ.

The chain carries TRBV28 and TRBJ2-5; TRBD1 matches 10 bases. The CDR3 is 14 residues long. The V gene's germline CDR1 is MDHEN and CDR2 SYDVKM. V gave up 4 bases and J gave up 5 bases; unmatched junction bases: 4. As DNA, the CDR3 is TGTGCCAGCAGTTCCGACAGGGGGCGGGAGACCCAGTACTTC. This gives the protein CASSSDRGRETQYF.

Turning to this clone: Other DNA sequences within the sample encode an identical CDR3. CDR3 loop: CASSQVVGTDTQYF. Written as DNA, the CDR3 is TGCGCCAGCAGCCAAGTGGTTGGCACAGATACGCAGTATTTT. The J gene is TRBJ2-3, the V gene TRBV4-1, with D hard to call. The CDR3 has 14 amino acids. Trimming removed 1 base from V and 1 base from J, with 6 bases in between. Germline CDR1 reads MGHRA; CDR2 reads YSYEKL.

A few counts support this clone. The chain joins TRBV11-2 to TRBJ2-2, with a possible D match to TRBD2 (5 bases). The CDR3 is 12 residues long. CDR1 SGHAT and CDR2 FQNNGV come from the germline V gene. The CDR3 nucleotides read TGTGCTGAGATGGGAGCCACCGGGGAGCTGTTTTTT. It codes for CAEMGATGELFF. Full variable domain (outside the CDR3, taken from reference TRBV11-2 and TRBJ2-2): EAGVAQSPRYKIIEKRQSVAFWCNPISGHATLYWYQQILGQGPKLLIQFQNNGVVDDSQLPKDRFSAERLKGVDSTLKIQPAKLEDSAVYLCAEMGATGELFFGEGSRLTVL.

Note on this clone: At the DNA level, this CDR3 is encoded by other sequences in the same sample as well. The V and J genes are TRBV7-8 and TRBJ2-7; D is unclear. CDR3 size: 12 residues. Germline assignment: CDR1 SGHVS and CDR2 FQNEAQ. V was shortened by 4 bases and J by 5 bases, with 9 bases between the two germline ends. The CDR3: CASSSIRNEQYF. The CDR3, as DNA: TGTGCCAGCAGCTCGATTAGGAACGAGCAGTACTTC.

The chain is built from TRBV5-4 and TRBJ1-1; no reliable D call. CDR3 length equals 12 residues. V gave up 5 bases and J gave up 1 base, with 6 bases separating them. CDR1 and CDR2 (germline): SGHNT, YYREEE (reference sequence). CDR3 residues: CASRRSNTEAFF. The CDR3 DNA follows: TGTGCCAGCAGGAGGTCGAACACTGAAGCTTTCTTT.

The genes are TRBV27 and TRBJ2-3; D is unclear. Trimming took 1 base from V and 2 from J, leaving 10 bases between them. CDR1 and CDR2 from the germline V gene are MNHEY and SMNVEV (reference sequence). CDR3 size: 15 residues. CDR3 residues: CASSLYRTSTDTQYF. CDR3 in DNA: TGTGCCAGCAGTTTATACCGGACCTCCACAGATACGCAGTATTTT.

The CDR3 DNA sequence: TGTGCCAGCAGTTTATTTCCCCCTAACTATGGCTACACCTTC. Amino acids: CASSLFPPNYGYTF. This chain uses TRBV27 with TRBJ1-2; D remains unclear. V lost 1 base and J lost 0, with 6 bases in between. Per the germline V gene, CDR1 is MNHEY and CDR2 is SMNVEV (reference sequence). The CDR3 extends over 14 amino acids.

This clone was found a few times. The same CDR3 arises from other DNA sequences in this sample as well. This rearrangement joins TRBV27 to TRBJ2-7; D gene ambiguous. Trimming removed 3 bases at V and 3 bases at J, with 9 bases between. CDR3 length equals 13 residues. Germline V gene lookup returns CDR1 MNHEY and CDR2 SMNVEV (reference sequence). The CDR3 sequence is CASSFGQHYEQYF. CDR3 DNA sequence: TGTGCCAGCAGTTTCGGGCAGCACTACGAGCAGTACTTC.

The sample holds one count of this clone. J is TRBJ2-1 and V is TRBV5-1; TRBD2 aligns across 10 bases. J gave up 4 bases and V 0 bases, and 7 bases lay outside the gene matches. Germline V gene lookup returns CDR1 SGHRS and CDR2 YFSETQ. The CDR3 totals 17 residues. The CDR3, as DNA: TGCGCCAGCAGCTTGGACCAGCGGGAGGGGGCGTACAATGAGCAGTTCTTC. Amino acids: CASSLDQREGAYNEQFF.